This T cell receptor (beta chain) was profiled in a study of T cell responses to AZD1222 COVID-19 vaccine. Study-wide results and caveats: Seropositive at baseline were only a handful of AZD1222 recipients. No repertoire was sampled before or during the peak T cell response, only after it. The donor group comprised mostly white British people and more females; the analysis possibly underestimated clonal diversity. Recipients of two AZD1222 doses showed rising Spike-specific TCR breadth and depth.

The CDR3 runs to 20 residues. Germline CDR1 is LGHNA and CDR2 is YSLEER. The V gene end was trimmed by 4 bases and the J gene end by 0 bases; junction bases not matched to a gene: 19. Points on this clone: What it binds is not known.

Sequenced by immunoSEQ multiplex PCR; TCRdb stores in-frame clones only, minus some. Of 150,000 or so clones listed, 85% to 95% were seen once; the top ten hold less than 1%. This receptor was obtained from an adult in good health. The sequences come from peripheral blood, collected on day 0 of MenACWY control vaccination. The gene calls are TRBV4-3 and TRBJ1-1, with 8 bases lining up with TRBD1. The CDR3 DNA is TGCGCCAGCAGCCTGACGCGATTGGACAGGGCACAATACATGAACACTGAAGCTTTCTTT. Its protein product is CASSLTRLDRAQYMNTEAFF.